This T cell receptor (beta chain) was sequenced in a study of shared clonotypes between healthy human individuals. As defined, naive CD8 cells were CD45RO-negative and positively selected for CCR7, with terminally differentiated effector memory CD45RA+ cells excluded. Germline CDR1 reads MGHRA; CDR2 reads YSYEKL. V was trimmed by 3 bases and J by 5 bases, leaving 23 bases between them. The length of the CDR3 is 18 residues. Sequencing was performed with immunoSEQ multiplex PCR; in TCRdb, only in-frame clones are kept and a portion is missing. Counted here are under 850,000 clones, about 91% occurring once; the ten biggest clones make up around 24%.

Input material: naive CD8+ T cells sorted from blood. The rearrangement links TRBV4-1 to TRBJ1-5; TRBD1 might be the D (6 bases). The sequence was collected from a man under 40 in good health. This CDR3 reads CASSQGGSGAGTHQPQHF. The CDR3 region has the DNA TGCGCCAGCAGCCAGGGGGGTTCAGGGGCAGGGACCCATCAGCCCCAGCATTTT.